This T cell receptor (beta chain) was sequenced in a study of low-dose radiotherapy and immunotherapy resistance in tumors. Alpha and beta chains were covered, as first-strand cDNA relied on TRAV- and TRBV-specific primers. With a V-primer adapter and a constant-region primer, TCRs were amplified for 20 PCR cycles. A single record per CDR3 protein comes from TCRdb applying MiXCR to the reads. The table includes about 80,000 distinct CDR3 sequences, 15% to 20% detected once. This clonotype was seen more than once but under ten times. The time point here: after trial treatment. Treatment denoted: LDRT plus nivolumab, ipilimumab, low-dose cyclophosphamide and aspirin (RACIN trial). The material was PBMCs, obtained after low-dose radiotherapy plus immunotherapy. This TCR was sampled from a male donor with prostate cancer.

This chain's CDR3 is CASSPSRTDLPLSGANVLTF. The CDR3 DNA follows: TGTGCCAGCAGTCCCTCTAGGACCGATCTGCCTCTCTCTGGGGCCAACGTCCTGACTTTC. The chain has TRBV12-3 or TRBV12-4 and TRBJ2-6; unclear D gene. The CDR3 consists of 20 residues. The V and J ends lost 5 bases and 0 bases respectively, with 23 bases between them.